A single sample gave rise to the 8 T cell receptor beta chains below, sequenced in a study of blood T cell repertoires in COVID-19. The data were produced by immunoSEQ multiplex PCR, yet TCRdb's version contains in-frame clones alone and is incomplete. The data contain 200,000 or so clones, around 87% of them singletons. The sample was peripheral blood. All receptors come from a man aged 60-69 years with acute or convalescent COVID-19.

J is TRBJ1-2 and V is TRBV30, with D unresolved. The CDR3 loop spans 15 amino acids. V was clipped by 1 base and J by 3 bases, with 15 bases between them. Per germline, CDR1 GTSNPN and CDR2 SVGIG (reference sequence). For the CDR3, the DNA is TGTGCCTGGAGTGGCGGCTTATCCTACGACTATGGCTACACCTTC. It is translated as CAWSGGLSYDYGYTF.

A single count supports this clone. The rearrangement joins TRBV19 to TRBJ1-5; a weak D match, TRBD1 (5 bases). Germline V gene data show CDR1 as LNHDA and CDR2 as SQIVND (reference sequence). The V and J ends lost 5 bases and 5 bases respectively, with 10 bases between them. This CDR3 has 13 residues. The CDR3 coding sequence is TGTGCCAGTAGTTTGGACACGGATCAGCCCCAGCATTTT. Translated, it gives CASSLDTDQPQHF.

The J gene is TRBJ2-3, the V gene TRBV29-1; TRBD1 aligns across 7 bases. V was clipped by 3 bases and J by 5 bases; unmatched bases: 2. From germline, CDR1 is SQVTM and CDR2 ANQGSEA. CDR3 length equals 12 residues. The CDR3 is CSVEAGGDTQYF. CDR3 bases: TGCAGCGTTGAGGCAGGGGGAGATACGCAGTATTTT.

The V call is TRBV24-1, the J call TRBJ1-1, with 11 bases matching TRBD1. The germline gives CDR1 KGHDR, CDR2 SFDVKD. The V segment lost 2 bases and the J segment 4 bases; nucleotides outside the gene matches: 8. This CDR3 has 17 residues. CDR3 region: CATSDSRDRGFSTEAFF. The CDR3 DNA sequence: TGTGCCACCAGTGATTCCCGGGACAGGGGGTTTAGCACTGAAGCTTTCTTT.

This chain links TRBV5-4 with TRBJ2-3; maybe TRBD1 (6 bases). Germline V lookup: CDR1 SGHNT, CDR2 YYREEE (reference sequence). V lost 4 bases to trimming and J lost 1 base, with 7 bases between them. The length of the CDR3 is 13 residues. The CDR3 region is CASSEGGTDTQYF. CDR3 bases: TGTGCCAGCAGCGAGGGGGGCACAGATACGCAGTATTTT.

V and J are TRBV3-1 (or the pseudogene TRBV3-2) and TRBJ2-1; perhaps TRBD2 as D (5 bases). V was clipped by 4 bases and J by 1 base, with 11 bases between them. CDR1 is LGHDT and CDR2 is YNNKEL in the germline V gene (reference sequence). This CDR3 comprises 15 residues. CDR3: CASSPWTESYNEQFF. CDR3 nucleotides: TGTGCCAGCAGCCCCTGGACTGAATCCTACAATGAGCAGTTCTTC.

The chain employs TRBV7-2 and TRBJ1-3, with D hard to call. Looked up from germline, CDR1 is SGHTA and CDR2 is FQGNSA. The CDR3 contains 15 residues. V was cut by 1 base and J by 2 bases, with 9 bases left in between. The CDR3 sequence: CASSLGHHTGNTIYF. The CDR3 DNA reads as TGTGCCAGCAGCTTAGGGCACCACACTGGAAACACCATATATTTT.

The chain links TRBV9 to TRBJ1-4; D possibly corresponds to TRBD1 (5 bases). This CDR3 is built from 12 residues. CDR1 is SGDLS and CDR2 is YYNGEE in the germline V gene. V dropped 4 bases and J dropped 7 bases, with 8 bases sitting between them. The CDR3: CASSTQGEKLFF. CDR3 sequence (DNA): TGTGCCAGCAGCACCCAGGGTGAAAAACTGTTTTTT.